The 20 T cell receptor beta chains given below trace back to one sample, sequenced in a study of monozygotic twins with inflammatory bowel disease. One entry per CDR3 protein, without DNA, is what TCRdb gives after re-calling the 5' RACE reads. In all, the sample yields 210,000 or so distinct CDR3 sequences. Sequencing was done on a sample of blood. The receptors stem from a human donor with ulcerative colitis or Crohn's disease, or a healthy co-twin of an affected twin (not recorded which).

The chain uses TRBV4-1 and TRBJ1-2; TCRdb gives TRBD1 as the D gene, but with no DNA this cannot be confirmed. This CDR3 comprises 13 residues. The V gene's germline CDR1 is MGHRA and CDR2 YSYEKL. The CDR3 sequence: CASSQKGGYGYTF.

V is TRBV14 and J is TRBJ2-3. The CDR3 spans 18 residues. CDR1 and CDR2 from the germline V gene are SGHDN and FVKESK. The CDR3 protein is CASSQPNRRRSSTDTQYF.

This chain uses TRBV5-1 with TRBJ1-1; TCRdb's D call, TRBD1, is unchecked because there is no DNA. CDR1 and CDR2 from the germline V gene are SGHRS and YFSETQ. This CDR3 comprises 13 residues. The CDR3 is CASSSTGPGMAFF.

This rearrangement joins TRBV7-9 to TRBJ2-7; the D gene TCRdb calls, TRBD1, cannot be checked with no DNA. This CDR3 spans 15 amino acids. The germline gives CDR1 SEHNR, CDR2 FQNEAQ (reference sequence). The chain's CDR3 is CASSPSGGLRDEQYF.

This CDR3 reads CASSARDTSTYNEQFF. The chain uses TRBV9 and TRBJ2-1; checking the TCRdb D call of TRBD1 is not possible without DNA. Looked up from germline, CDR1 is SGDLS and CDR2 is YYNGEE. The CDR3 loop spans 16 amino acids.

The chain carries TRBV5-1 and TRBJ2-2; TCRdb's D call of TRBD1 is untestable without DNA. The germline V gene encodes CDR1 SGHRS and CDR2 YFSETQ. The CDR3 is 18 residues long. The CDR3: CASSLPPPGQGNTGELFF.

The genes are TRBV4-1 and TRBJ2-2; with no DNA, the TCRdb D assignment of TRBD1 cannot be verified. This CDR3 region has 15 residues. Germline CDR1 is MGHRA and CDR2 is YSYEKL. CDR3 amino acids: CASSQGRGFTGELFF.

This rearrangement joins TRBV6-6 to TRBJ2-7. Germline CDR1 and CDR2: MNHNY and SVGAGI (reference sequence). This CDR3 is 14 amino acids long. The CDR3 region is CASIQTVGAYEQYF.

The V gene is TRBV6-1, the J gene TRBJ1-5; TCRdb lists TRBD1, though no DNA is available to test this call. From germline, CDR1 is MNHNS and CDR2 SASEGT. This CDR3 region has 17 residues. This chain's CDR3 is CASSVALTGSGNQPQHF.

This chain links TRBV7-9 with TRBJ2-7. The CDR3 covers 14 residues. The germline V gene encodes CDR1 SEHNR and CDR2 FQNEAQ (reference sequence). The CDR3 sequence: CASSFEPGFYEQYF. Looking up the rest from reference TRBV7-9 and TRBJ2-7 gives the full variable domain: DTGVSQNPRHKITKRGQNVTFRCDPISEHNRLYWYRQTLGQGPEFLTYFQNEAQLEKSRLLSDRFSAERPKGSFSTLEIQRTEQGDSAMYLCASSFEPGFYEQYFGPGTRLTVT.

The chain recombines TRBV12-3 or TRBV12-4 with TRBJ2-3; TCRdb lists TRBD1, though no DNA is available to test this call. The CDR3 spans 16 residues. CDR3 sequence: CASSSSQGRFTDTQYF.

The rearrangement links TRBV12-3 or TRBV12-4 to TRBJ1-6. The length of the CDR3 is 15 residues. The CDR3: CASSLDGNYNSPLHF.

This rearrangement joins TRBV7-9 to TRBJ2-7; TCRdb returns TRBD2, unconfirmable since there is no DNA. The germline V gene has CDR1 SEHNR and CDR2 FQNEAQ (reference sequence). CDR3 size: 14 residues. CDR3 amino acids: CASSFQSSGDEQYF.

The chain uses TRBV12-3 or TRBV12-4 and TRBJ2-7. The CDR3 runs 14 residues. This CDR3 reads CASSPFGAVFEQYF.

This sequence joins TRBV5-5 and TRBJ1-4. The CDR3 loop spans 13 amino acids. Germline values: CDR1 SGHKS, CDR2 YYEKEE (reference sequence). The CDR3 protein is CASSFSVNEKLFF.

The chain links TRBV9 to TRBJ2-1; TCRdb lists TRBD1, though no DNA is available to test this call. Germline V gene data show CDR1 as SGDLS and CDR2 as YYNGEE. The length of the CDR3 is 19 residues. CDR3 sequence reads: CASSVGSGGNLGSYNEQFF.

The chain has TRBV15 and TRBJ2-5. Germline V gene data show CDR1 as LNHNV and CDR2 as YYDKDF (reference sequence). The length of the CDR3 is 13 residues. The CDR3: CATSRTSLETQYF.

The CDR3 sequence: CASSWGWVGQMDTGELFF. The chain uses TRBV11-1 and TRBJ2-2; the D gene TCRdb calls, TRBD1, cannot be checked with no DNA. The CDR3 consists of 18 residues. CDR1 SGHAT and CDR2 FQDESV come from the germline V gene (reference sequence). Combining the CDR3 with reference TRBV11-1 and TRBJ2-2 gives the whole variable domain EAEVAQSPRYKITEKSQAVAFWCDPISGHATLYWYRQILGQGPELLVQFQDESVVDDSQLPKDRFSAERLKGVDSTLKIQPAELGDSAMYLCASSWGWVGQMDTGELFFGEGSRLTVL.

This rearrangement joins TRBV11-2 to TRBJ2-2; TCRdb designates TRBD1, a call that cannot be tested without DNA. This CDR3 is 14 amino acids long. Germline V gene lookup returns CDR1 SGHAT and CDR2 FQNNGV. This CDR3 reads CASSIAGGVGELFF.

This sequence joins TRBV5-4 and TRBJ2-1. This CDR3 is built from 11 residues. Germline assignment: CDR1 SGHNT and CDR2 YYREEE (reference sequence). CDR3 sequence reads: CASSSSREQFF.